This record covers a single TCR beta chain. The data stem from a study of T cell responses to AZD1222 COVID-19 vaccine. The protocol was immunoSEQ multiplex PCR, while the TCRdb copy is restricted to in-frame clones and leaves out a portion. The sample shows 160,000 or so clones, approximately 92% of them seen only once. CDR3 length: 11 residues. The V end lost 6 bases, the J end lost 8 bases, and 8 bases lay between the germline ends. Germline lookup yields CDR1 LNHDA and CDR2 SQIVND (reference sequence). This specimen consisted of peripheral blood, obtained on day 0 of AZD1222 vaccination. The receptor was derived from an adult in good health. The chain combines TRBV19 with TRBJ2-1; D is unresolved. The DNA of the CDR3 is TGTGCCAGTAGGCTGGGCTATGAGCAGTTCTTC. Translated, it gives CASRLGYEQFF.